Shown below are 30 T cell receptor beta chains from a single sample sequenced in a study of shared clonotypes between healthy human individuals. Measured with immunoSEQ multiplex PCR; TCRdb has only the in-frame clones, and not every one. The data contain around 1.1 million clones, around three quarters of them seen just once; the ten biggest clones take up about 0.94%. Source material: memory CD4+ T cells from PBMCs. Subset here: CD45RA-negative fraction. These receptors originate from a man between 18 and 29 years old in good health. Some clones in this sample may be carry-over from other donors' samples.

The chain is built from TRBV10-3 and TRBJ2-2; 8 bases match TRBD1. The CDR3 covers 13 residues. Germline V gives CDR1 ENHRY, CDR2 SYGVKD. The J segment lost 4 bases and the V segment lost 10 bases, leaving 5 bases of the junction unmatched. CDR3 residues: CATRTGGTGELFF. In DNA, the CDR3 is TGTGCCACCAGAACAGGGGGCACCGGGGAGCTGTTTTTT.

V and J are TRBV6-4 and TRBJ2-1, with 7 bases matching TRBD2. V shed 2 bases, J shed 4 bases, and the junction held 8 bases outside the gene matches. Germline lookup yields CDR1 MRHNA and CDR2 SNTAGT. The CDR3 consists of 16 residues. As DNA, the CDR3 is TGTGCCAGCAGTGACCTCCCTAGCGGATCTTACAATGAGCAGTTCTTC. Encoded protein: CASSDLPSGSYNEQFF.

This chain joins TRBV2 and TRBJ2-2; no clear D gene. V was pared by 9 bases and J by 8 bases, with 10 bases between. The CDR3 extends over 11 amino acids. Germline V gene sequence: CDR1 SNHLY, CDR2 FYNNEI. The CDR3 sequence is CASTIWGELFF. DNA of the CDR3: TGTGCCAGTACGATCTGGGGGGAGCTGTTTTTT.

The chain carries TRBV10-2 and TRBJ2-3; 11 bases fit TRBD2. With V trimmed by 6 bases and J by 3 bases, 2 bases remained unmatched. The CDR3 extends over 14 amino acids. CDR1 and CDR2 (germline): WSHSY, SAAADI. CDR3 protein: CASRTSGTTDTQYF. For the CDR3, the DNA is TGCGCCAGCAGGACTAGCGGGACAACAGATACGCAGTATTTT.

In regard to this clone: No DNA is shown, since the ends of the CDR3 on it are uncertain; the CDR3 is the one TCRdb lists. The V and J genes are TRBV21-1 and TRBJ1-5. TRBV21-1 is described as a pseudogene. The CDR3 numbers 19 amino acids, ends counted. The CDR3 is CASSKDPFGGGACNQPQHF.

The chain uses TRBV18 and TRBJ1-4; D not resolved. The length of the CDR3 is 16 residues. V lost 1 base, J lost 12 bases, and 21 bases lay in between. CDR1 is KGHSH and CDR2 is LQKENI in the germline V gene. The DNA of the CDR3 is TGTGCCAGCTCACCACTCTTCTCCGACATCGGAGGTCAACTGTTTTTT. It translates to CASSPLFSDIGGQLFF.

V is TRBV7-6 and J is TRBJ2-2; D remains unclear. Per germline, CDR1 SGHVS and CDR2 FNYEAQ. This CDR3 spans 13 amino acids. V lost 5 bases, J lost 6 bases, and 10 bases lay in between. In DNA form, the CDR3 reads TGTGCCAGCAGCCAATTGGCGGCCGGGGAGCTGTTTTTT. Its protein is CASSQLAAGELFF.

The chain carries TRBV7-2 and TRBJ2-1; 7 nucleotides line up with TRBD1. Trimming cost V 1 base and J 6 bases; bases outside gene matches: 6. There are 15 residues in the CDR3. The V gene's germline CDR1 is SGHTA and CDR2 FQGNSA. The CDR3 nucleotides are TGTGCCAGCAGCTTAGACAGGGGATTTACCAATGAGCAGTTCTTC. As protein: CASSLDRGFTNEQFF.

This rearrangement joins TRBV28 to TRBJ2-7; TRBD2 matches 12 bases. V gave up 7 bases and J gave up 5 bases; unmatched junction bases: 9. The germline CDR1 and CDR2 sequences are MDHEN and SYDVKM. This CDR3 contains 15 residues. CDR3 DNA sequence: TGTGCCAGCACTTTCCTAGCGGGAGGGCCCGACGAGCAGTACTTC. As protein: CASTFLAGGPDEQYF.

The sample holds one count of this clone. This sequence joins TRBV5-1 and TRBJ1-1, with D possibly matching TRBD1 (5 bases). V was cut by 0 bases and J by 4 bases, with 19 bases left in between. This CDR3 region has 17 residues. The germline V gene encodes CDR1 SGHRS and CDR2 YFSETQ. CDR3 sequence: CASSLGLSEWGPTEAFF. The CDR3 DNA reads TGCGCCAGCAGCTTGGGTCTTTCCGAGTGGGGCCCCACTGAAGCTTTCTTT. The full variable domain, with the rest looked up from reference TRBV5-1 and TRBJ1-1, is KAGVTQTPRYLIKTRGQQVTLSCSPISGHRSVSWYQQTPGQGLQFLFEYFSETQRNKGNFPGRFSGRQFSNSRSEMNVSTLELGDSALYLCASSLGLSEWGPTEAFFGQGTRLTVV.

The CDR3 sequence is CASSPGTRGLDEQYF. The CDR3 DNA is TGTGCCAGCAGTCCCGGGACCCGGGGATTGGACGAGCAGTACTTC. The rearrangement uses TRBV27 and TRBJ2-7, with D possibly being TRBD1 or TRBD2 (5 bases each). Trimming took 5 bases from V and 5 from J, leaving 19 bases between them. The CDR3 totals 15 residues. Germline V gives CDR1 MNHEY, CDR2 SMNVEV (reference sequence).

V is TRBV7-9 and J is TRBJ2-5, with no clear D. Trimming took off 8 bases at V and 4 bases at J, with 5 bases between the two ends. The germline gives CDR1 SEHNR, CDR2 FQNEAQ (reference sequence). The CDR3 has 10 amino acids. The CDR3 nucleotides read TGTGCCAGCTCCCGAGAGACCCAGTACTTC. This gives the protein CASSRETQYF. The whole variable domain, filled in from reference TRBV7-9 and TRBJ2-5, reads DTGVSQNPRHKITKRGQNVTFRCDPISEHNRLYWYRQTLGQGPEFLTYFQNEAQLEKSRLLSDRFSAERPKGSFSTLEIQRTEQGDSAMYLCASSRETQYFGPGTRLLVL.

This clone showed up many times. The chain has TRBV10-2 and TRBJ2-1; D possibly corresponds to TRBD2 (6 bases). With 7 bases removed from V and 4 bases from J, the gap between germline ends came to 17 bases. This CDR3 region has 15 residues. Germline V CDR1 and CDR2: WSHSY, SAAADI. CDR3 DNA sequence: TGCGCCAGCATGGTCGAGTGGGCGGGATACAATGAGCAGTTCTTC. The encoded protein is CASMVEWAGYNEQFF.

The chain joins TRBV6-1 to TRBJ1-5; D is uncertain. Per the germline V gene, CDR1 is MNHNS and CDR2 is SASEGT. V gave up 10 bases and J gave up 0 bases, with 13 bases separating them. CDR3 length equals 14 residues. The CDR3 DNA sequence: TGTGCCACCCATTTTCAACCTAGCAATCAGCCCCAGCATTTT. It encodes CATHFQPSNQPQHF.

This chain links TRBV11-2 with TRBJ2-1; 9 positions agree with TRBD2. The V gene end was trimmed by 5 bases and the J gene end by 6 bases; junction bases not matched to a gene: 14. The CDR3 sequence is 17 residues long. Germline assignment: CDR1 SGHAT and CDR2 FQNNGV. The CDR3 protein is CASSRSGGRATTNEQFF. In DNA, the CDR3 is TGTGCCAGCAGCCGATCCGGCGGGAGGGCCACTACCAATGAGCAGTTCTTC.

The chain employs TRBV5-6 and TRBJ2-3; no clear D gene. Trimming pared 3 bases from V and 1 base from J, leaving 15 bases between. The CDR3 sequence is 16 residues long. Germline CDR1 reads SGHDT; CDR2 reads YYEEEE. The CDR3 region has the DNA TGTGCCAGCAGCTCAATCCATACCCTCGGCACAGATACGCAGTATTTT. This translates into CASSSIHTLGTDTQYF. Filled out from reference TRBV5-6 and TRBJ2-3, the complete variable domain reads DAGVTQSPTHLIKTRGQQVTLRCSPKSGHDTVSWYQQALGQGPQFIFQYYEEEERQRGNFPDRFSGHQFPNYSSELNVNALLLGDSALYLCASSSIHTLGTDTQYFGPGTRLTVL.

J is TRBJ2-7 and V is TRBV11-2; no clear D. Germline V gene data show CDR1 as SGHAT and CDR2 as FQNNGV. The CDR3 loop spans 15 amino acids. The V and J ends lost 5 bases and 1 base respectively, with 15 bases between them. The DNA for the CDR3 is TGTGCCAGCAGCCCGCCGGGTTATCGGTCCTACGAGCAGTACTTC. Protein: CASSPPGYRSYEQYF.

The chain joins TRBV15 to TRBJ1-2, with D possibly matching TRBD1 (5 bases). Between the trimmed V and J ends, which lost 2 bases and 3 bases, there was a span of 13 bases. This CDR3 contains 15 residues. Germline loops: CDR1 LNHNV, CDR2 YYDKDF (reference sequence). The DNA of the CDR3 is TGTGCCACCAGCAGACCAACGCGGGGGGACTATGGCTACACCTTC. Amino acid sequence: CATSRPTRGDYGYTF.

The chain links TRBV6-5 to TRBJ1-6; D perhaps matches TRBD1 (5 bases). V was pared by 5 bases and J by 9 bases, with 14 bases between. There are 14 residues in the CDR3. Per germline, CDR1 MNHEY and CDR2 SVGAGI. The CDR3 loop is CASSAGPSFSPLHF. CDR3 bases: TGTGCCAGCAGTGCGGGACCCTCTTTTTCACCCCTCCACTTT.

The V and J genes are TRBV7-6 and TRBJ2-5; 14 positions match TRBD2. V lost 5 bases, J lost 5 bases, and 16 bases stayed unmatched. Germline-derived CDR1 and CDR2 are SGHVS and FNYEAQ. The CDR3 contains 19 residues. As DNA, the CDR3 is TGTGCCAGCAGCAAATCCGGGACTAGCGGGAGTGGTTATAGTGAGACCCAGTACTTC. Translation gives CASSKSGTSGSGYSETQYF.

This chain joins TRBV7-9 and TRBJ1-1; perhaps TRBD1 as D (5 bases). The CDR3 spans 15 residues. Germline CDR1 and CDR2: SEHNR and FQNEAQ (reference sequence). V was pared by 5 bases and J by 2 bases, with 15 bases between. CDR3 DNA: TGTGCCAGCAGCCCAACCCGGGACGCCAACACTGAAGCTTTCTTT. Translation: CASSPTRDANTEAFF.

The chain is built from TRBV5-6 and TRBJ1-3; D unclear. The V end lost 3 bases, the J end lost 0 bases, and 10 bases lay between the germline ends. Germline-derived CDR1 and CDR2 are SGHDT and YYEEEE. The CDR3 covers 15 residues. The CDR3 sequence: CASSSDRHSGNTIYF. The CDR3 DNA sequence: TGTGCCAGCAGCTCAGACCGGCACTCTGGAAACACCATATATTTT.

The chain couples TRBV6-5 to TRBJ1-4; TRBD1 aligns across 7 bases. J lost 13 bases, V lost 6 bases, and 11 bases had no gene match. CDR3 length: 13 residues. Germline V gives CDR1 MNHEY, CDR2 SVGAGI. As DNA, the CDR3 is TGTGCCAGCAGAAAGACTTCCGGGACAGTACTGTTTTTT. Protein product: CASRKTSGTVLFF.

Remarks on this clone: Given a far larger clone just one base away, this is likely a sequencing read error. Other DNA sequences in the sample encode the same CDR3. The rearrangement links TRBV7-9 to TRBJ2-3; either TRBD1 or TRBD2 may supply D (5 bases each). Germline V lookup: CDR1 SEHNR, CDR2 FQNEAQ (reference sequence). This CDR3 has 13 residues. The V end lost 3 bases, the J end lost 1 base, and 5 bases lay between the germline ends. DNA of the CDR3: TGTGCCAGCAGCTTGGGGGGCACAGATACGCAGTATTTT. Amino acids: CASSLGGTDTQYF.

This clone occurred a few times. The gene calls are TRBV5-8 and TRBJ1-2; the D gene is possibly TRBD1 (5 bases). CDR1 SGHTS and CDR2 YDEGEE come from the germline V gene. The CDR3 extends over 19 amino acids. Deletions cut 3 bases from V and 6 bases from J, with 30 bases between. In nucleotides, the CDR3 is TGTGCCAGCAGCTCCCACAAGGGACCGCTGGGAGGCCGTTTAGATGGCTACACCTTC. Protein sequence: CASSSHKGPLGGRLDGYTF.

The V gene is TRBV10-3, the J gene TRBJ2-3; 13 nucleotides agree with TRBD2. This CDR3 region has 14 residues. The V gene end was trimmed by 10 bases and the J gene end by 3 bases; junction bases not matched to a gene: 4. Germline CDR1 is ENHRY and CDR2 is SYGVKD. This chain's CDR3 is CATRTSGSTDTQYF. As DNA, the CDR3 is TGTGCCACCAGGACTAGCGGGAGTACAGATACGCAGTATTTT.

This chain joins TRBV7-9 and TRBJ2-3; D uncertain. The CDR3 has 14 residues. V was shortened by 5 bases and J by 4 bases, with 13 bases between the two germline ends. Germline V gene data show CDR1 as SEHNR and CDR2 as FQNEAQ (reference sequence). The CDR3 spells CASSRSGDADTQYF. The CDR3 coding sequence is TGTGCCAGCAGCAGGAGTGGGGATGCAGATACGCAGTATTTT.

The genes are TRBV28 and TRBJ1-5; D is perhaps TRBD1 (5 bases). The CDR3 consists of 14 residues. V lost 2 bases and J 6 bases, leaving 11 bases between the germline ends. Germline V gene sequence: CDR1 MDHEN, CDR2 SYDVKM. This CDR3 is CASSLRQGAQPQHF. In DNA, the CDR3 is TGTGCCAGCAGTTTACGGCAAGGGGCTCAGCCCCAGCATTTT.

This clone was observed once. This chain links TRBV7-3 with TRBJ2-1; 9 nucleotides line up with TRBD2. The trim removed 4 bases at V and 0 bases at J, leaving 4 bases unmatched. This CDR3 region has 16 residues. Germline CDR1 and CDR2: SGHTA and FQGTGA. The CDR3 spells CASSSLAGHSYNEQFF. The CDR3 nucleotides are TGTGCCAGCAGCTCTCTAGCGGGACACTCCTACAATGAGCAGTTCTTC. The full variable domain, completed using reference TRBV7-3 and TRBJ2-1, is GAGVSQTPSNKVTEKGKYVELRCDPISGHTALYWYRQSLGQGPEFLIYFQGTGAADDSGLPNDRFFAVRPEGSVSTLKIQRTERGDSAVYLCASSSLAGHSYNEQFFGPGTRLTVL.

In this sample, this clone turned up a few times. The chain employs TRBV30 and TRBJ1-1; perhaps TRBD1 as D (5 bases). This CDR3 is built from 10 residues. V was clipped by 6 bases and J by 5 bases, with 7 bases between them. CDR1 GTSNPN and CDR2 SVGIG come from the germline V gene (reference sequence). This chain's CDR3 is CACRGTEAFF. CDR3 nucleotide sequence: TGTGCCTGCCGGGGGACTGAAGCTTTCTTT.